This T cell receptor (beta chain) appears in the sequencing data of a study of control samples from healthy donors and cancer patients (dated by TCRdb to the early 2020s). The V and J ends are trimmed by 5 bases and 8 bases, leaving 12 bases between them. Counted from cysteine to phenylalanine, this CDR3 has 12 amino acids. The CDR3 DNA has 36 bases and is translated from base 1. The library came from the immunoSEQ multiplex PCR assay. TCRdb mirrors the immuneACCESS table, restricted to in-frame sequences. Some clones are absent from its copies; in checked studies, under half trace to an unresolved V gene, and the reason for the others is unknown. The sample table contains 180,000 or so clones; only one count was recorded for 80% to 95% of them. The ten largest clones take up 4.1% of the sample. In regard to this clone: This clone's antigen is unknown. The input lacks base qualities; no much larger clone sits a single base away.

Sequencing input: blood. This receptor was identified in a woman aged 55-69 years in good health. The rearrangement combines TRBV12-3 or TRBV12-4 with TRBJ1-2, with the identity of the D gene unclear. At the DNA level, the sequence is TGTGCCAGCAGTGTCACGGCTTCGGGCTACACCTTC. This gives the protein CASSVTASGYTF.